This T cell receptor (beta chain) comes out of a study of vaccination effects on CD4 cells after COVID-19. The data were produced by immunoSEQ multiplex PCR, yet TCRdb's version contains in-frame clones alone and is incomplete. The data show some 19,000 clones, nearly 75% seen once. ViraFEST used viral peptide pools to expand antigen-specific CD4+ T cells before sequencing. Subsequent to a culture period of about ten days, CD4+ T cells were isolated. The person had a PCR-confirmed SARS-CoV-2 infection during March to December 2020. Each culture had half its medium swapped for IL-2 medium on days 3 and 7. There are a few counts of this clone. As yet, its antigen is unknown. Whole-study results and caveats: Researchers reported few convalescent patients and no early post-infection timepoints in the study. New vaccine-induced clones dominated post-vaccine spike-reactive clones in convalescents.

The clonotype originates from a human donor who had a prior SARS-CoV-2 infection. The sequences come from CD4+ T cells from PBMCs cultured with a peptide pool, collected before COVID-19 vaccination.

In DNA form, the CDR3 reads TGTGCCTGGGCAGCCCTAGCCAAAAACATTCAGTACTTC. It is translated as CAWAALAKNIQYF. V and J are TRBV30 and TRBJ2-4; D is uncertain. Trimming pared 5 bases from V and 0 bases from J, leaving 8 bases between. CDR3 length equals 13 residues. The germline CDR1 and CDR2 sequences are GTSNPN and SVGIG (reference sequence).